Presented here are 21 T cell receptor gamma chains from one specimen sequenced in a study of gamma delta lymphoproliferative disorders and STAT genes. TCRdb redid clone calling on the multiplex PCR reads using CATT. The data contain 5,100 or so gamma-chain clones, approximately 8% of them singletons. Sequencing used genomic DNA taken from PBMCs of patients and controls. Sequencing was performed on blood. The receptors come from a human donor in good health.

Concerning this clone: The DNA is omitted, as the CDR3 cannot be located on it reliably, and the CDR3 follows TCRdb's listing. The J gene was not called, though the V gene is TRGV10. Being an ORF, TRGV10 has a function that is uncertain. The length of the CDR3 is 16 amino acids, counting both ends. CDR3 sequence: CAACSGRNSLAVEQHF.

Within the sample, this clone is medium-sized. The chain uses TRGV10 and TRGJ1 or TRGJ2. No J gene was available from TCRdb, and it was assigned here by a germline match of the DNA. TRGV10 belongs to the ORF category, with a function that is uncertain. With V trimmed by 8 bases and J by 7 bases, 3 bases remained unmatched. This CDR3 is 10 amino acids long. The CDR3 DNA reads TGTGCTGCGTGGACATATAAGAAACTCTTT. This encodes CAAWTYKKLF.

This clone is medium-sized (0.01 to 0.1%) by share. V gene assignment gives TRGV2, but the J gene was left uncalled. This CDR3 has 11 residues. Germline-derived CDR1 and CDR2 are EGSNGY and YDSYNSKV. The CDR3 is CATWDGPPELF. Written as DNA, the CDR3 is TGTGCCACCTGGGACGGGCCCCCCGAACTCTTT.

This clone has only one observation. The chain uses TRGV9 and TRGJ1 or TRGJ2. The J gene was not available in TCRdb and was assigned here by matching the DNA to germline segments. Germline values: CDR1 GITISATS, CDR2 ISYDGTV (reference sequence). The CDR3 is 13 residues long. V shed 10 bases, J shed 3 bases, and the junction held 12 bases outside the gene matches. For the CDR3, the DNA is TGTGCCTTTGGGAGGGTTACTTATTATAAGAAACTCTTT. Translated: CAFGRVTYYKKLF.

By share of the sample, this clone is medium-sized. The V call is TRGV2, the J call TRGJ1 or TRGJ2. The J gene comes from matching the DNA to germline here; TCRdb lacks it. CDR1 EGSNGY and CDR2 YDSYNSKV come from the germline V gene. With V trimmed by 0 bases and J by 3 bases, 5 bases remained unmatched. This CDR3 has 14 residues. The CDR3 region has the DNA TGTGCCACCTGGGACGGGCGTCGTTATTATAAGAAACTCTTT. This gives the protein CATWDGRRYYKKLF.

The table lists this clone with many counts. The rearrangement uses TRGV9 and TRGJP1. Here the J gene was assigned by germline matching of the DNA, as TCRdb has none. This CDR3 has 15 amino acids. Germline assignment: CDR1 GITISATS and CDR2 ISYDGTV (reference sequence). V lost 5 bases to trimming and J lost 0 bases; unmatched junction nucleotides: 6. The CDR3 DNA sequence: TGTGCCTTGTGGGGGATTAATACCACTGGTTGGTTCAAGATATTT. This codes for CALWGINTTGWFKIF.

In its sample, this clone is medium-sized (0.01 to 0.1%). The rearrangement uses TRGV5 and TRGJ1 or TRGJ2. The J gene, not given by TCRdb, was assigned here from a germline match of the nucleotide sequence. The CDR3 consists of 15 residues. Germline CDR1 is VINAFY and CDR2 is YDVSNSKD. J gave up 0 bases and V 2 bases, and 7 bases lay outside the gene matches. In DNA, the CDR3 is TGTGCCACCTGGGACACTACCCCGAATTATTATAAGAAACTCTTT. Translating gives CATWDTTPNYYKKLF.

This clone is judged medium-sized. The J gene is TRGJ1 or TRGJ2, the V gene TRGV10. Since TCRdb gives no J gene, matching the DNA to germline was used here to assign it. TRGV10 is marked as an open reading frame, function uncertain. The V segment lost 8 bases and the J segment 6 bases; nucleotides outside the gene matches: 8. The CDR3 covers 12 residues. CDR3 loop: CAAWELGYKKLF. CDR3 DNA sequence: TGTGCTGCGTGGGAATTAGGTTATAAGAAACTCTTT.

By proportion, this clone is medium-sized. This chain links TRGV4 with TRGJ1 or TRGJ2. TCRdb lists no J gene, so it was determined here by aligning the DNA to germline. The trim removed 0 bases at V and 7 bases at J, leaving 6 bases unmatched. The CDR3 extends over 13 amino acids. Germline lookup yields CDR1 EGSTGY and CDR2 YDSYTSSV. The CDR3: CATWDGLRYKKLF. The CDR3 region has the DNA TGTGCCACCTGGGATGGGCTAAGATATAAGAAACTCTTT.

The sample holds many counts of this clone. Different DNA sequences within this sample yield the same CDR3. V is TRGV9 and J is TRGJ1 or TRGJ2. TCRdb leaves out the J gene; it was filled in here by matching the DNA to germline. The CDR3 consists of 13 residues. Germline assignment: CDR1 GITISATS and CDR2 ISYDGTV (reference sequence). Trimming took 0 bases from V and 7 from J; bases not matched to a gene: 6. CDR3 sequence reads: CALWEVQGYKKLF. In DNA form, the CDR3 reads TGTGCCTTGTGGGAGGTGCAAGGCTATAAGAAACTCTTT.

By share of the sample, this clone is medium-sized. The rearrangement joins TRGV10 to TRGJP1. The J gene, left out of TCRdb, was set here by checking the DNA against germline. TRGV10 is given ORF status, its function remaining uncertain. V lost 8 bases to trimming and J lost 12 bases; unmatched junction nucleotides: 10. The length of the CDR3 is 12 residues. The CDR3 reads CAAWDPWGFKIF. The CDR3 DNA reads TGTGCTGCGTGGGACCCCTGGGGGTTCAAGATATTT.

This clone is termed medium-sized. This chain connects TRGV2 to TRGJP1. The J gene was missing in TCRdb and was found by matching the end of the DNA to germline. This CDR3 has 12 residues. In germline, CDR1 is EGSNGY, CDR2 YDSYNSKV. With V trimmed by 3 bases and J by 7 bases, 2 bases remained unmatched. The CDR3 sequence is CATWDCGWFKIF. The DNA of the CDR3 is TGTGCCACCTGGGACTGTGGTTGGTTCAAGATATTT.

This clone was found many times. Other DNA sequences in this specimen translate into the identical CDR3. The rearrangement uses TRGV8 and TRGJ1 or TRGJ2. TCRdb supplies no J gene; here it was assigned by aligning the nucleotide sequence to germline. This CDR3 spans 13 amino acids. With V trimmed by 5 bases and J by 0 bases, 4 bases remained unmatched. Germline V CDR1 and CDR2: VENAVY, YDSYNSRV. The CDR3 here is CATWGPNYYKKLF. The CDR3 DNA reads TGTGCCACCTGGGGTCCGAATTATTATAAGAAACTCTTT.

This clone was recorded many times. This sample includes further DNA sequences coding for the same CDR3. The V call is TRGV3, the J call TRGJ1 or TRGJ2. The J gene was not available in TCRdb and was assigned here by matching the DNA to germline segments. Trimming cost V 0 bases and J 1 base; bases outside gene matches: 3. In germline, CDR1 is VTNTFY, CDR2 YDVSTARD (reference sequence). The CDR3 contains 14 residues. The CDR3 DNA is TGTGCCACCTGGGACAGGCCTAATTATTATAAGAAACTCTTT. This sequence encodes CATWDRPNYYKKLF.

In this sample, this clone turned up many times. V usage is TRGV9 and J usage is TRGJ1 or TRGJ2. The J gene, not given by TCRdb, was assigned here from a germline match of the nucleotide sequence. The trim removed 3 bases at V and 3 bases at J, leaving 2 bases unmatched. Germline-derived CDR1 and CDR2 are GITISATS and ISYDGTV (reference sequence). There are 12 residues in the CDR3. The CDR3 bases are TGTGCCTTGTGGGAGATTTATTATAAGAAACTCTTT. It yields the protein CALWEIYYKKLF.

This clone is labeled medium-sized. J is TRGJ1 or TRGJ2 and V is TRGV10. Here the J gene was assigned by germline matching of the DNA, as TCRdb has none. TRGV10 is an ORF, and what it does is uncertain. The V gene end was trimmed by 8 bases and the J gene end by 2 bases; junction bases not matched to a gene: 7. The length of the CDR3 is 13 residues. CDR3 sequence reads: CAAWAGDYYKKLF. CDR3 nucleotides: TGTGCTGCGTGGGCCGGGGATTATTATAAGAAACTCTTT.

This clone is deemed medium-sized. The V call is TRGV10, the J call TRGJP1. The J gene was not available in TCRdb and was assigned here by matching the DNA to germline segments. TRGV10 is assigned to the ORF class and has an uncertain function. V shed 8 bases, J shed 2 bases, and the junction held 6 bases outside the gene matches. This CDR3 comprises 14 residues. The CDR3 nucleotides read TGTGCTGCGTGGGATTGGACCACTGGTTGGTTCAAGATATTT. This codes for CAAWDWTTGWFKIF.

In its sample, this clone is medium-sized. The V call is TRGV10, the J call TRGJ1 or TRGJ2. Here the J gene was assigned by germline matching of the DNA, as TCRdb has none. TRGV10 is classed as an ORF, of uncertain function. Trimming removed 8 bases from V and 7 bases from J; junction bases left unmatched: 15. The length of the CDR3 is 14 residues. The CDR3 reads CAAWDLGRGYKKLF. As DNA, the CDR3 is TGTGCTGCGTGGGATTTGGGCCGGGGGTATAAGAAACTCTTT.

In this sample, this clone is medium-sized. The chain combines TRGV10 with TRGJ1 or TRGJ2. Since TCRdb gives no J gene, matching the DNA to germline was used here to assign it. TRGV10 is marked as an open reading frame, function uncertain. The CDR3 is made up of 15 amino acids. Unmatched junction bases numbered 22, after V lost 12 bases and J lost 7 bases. The CDR3 sequence is CAAKVPRRLPYKKLF. In DNA, the CDR3 is TGTGCTGCCAAGGTCCCGCGTCGGTTGCCATATAAGAAACTCTTT.

This clone qualifies as medium-sized. The chain carries TRGV10 and TRGJ1 or TRGJ2. The J gene, left out of TCRdb, was set here by checking the DNA against germline. TRGV10 is recorded as an ORF, its role being uncertain. CDR3 length: 15 amino acids. Unmatched junction bases numbered 12, after V lost 8 bases and J lost 1 base. CDR3 sequence (DNA): TGTGCTGCGTGGGATTCAATTTCCAATTATTATAAGAAACTCTTT. Translating gives CAAWDSISNYYKKLF.

This clone was counted only a few times. TCRdb records a much larger clone's protein for this DNA, with a difference at residue 5 that likely arises from a read error; the protein given is the translation of the DNA. V usage is TRGV4 and J usage is TRGJ1 or TRGJ2. TCRdb gives no J gene; it was assigned here by matching the DNA to germline. Looked up from germline, CDR1 is EGSTGY and CDR2 is YDSYTSSV. This CDR3 region has 15 residues. The DNA of the CDR3 is TGTGCCACCTGGAATGGACGCCTGAATTATTATAAGAAACTCTTT. Its protein product is CATWNGRLNYYKKLF.